This T cell receptor (beta chain) was recovered during a study of CD8 T cells in Susac syndrome (dated by TCRdb to about 2019). At the level of the whole study: Repertoire sequencing was used to test whether CD8+ T cell activation and differentiation in Susac syndrome was antigen driven. Clonality of the CD8+ T cell repertoire was compared between over 10 healthy donors, 14 Susac syndrome patients and approximately 16 multiple sclerosis patients. What the research found in general, with its limitations: The study acknowledged that relatively few individuals were included in the TCR sequencing and HLA analysis.

Peripheral blood CD8+ and CD4+ T cells from healthy donors, Susac syndrome patients and multiple sclerosis patients were profiled by high-throughput TCR beta sequencing. The multiple sclerosis controls were treatment-naive patients who had stable or active relapsing-remitting disease and met the revised McDonald criteria. CD8+ TEMRA cells were enriched by FACS, while bulk CD8+ and CD4+ T cells were purified by magnetic negative isolation. Blood was collected in EDTA tubes and processed within 24 hours, with PBMCs isolated through density gradient centrifugation. PBMCs intended for TCR sequencing were cryopreserved in liquid nitrogen and were subsequently thawed in a 37 degrees C water bath. A purity of at least 90% was achieved for sorted or isolated CD4+, CD8+ and CD8+ TEMRA cells. Remarks on this clonotype: Its antigen is not yet known. No base quality information exists; no much larger clone differs at one position.

RNA was extracted with the RNeasy kit and 0.5 to 1 ug was reverse transcribed using random hexamers. The immunoSEQ multiplex PCR assay, which covers 54 Vbeta and 13 Jbeta segments, was used to amplify TCR beta CDR3 regions. PCR amplification bias was corrected by using a synthetic template baseline for primer optimization and computational correction. In the original analysis: Reads were annotated to V, D and J genes per IMGT and analyzed with immunoSEQ Analyzer, keeping only productive sequences. Clonality was computed as one minus Shannon entropy normalized by log2 of the number of productive unique sequences. Public and private clones were assessed among the 100 most prevalent clones of each patient and control. A clone was defined as Susac-specific if it was absent from the healthy and MS cohorts, from 950 to 1,300 published viral clones and from other ImmuneACCESS disease sequences. TCRdb ran its own pipeline on the public reads, namely fastp trimming at Q25 and MiXCR clone calling, and kept in-frame beta chains. CDR3 protein sequences are deduplicated, and each keeps its most common genes and DNA. TCRdb assigned the V and J calls; the authors' analysis was not used. This sample lists some 160,000 distinct CDR3 sequences; roughly 95% were detected once. The biggest ten clones account for less than 0.2% of the sample.

V and J lose 3 bases and 8 bases, and a span of 14 bases separates them. Taken from the germline V gene, the CDR1 and CDR2 loops are SGDLS and YYNGEE. The CDR3 sequence holds 13 residues, the cysteine and phenylalanine included. Kept here is only the CDR3 DNA, which spans 39 bases and is read in frame from base 1. This TCR derives from a human donor with multiple sclerosis. This sequence uses TRBV9 and TRBJ1-2; confidence is insufficient to name the D gene. The sequenced sample consisted of CD8+ T cells from PBMCs. Here is the DNA: TGTGCCAGCAGCGCGGACGGTACTTGGGGCTACACCTTC. It translates as CASSADGTWGYTF.